A single sample gave rise to the 10 T cell receptor beta chains below, sequenced in a study of early T cells in non-severe SARS-CoV-2 infection. TCRdb recomputed calls from the 5' RACE reads with MiXCR, one row per CDR3 protein. The sample contains under 85,000 distinct CDR3 sequences, roughly 12% of which appear only once. Sample: whole blood. These receptors all stem from an adult who was a healthcare worker with PCR-confirmed SARS-CoV-2 infection or an uninfected control (not recorded which).

This clonotype was seen a handful of times. The V call is TRBV7-6, the J call TRBJ1-6, with D possibly matching TRBD1 (6 bases). V shed 4 bases and J shed 7 bases, with 11 bases lying between them. CDR3 length: 14 amino acids. Germline V gene lookup returns CDR1 SGHVS and CDR2 FNYEAQ. CDR3 nucleotide sequence: TGTGCCAGCAGCTCAGGGGACCCAAATTCACCCCTCCACTTT. Its protein is CASSSGDPNSPLHF.

At least ten counts were recorded for this clonotype. The gene calls are TRBV20-1 and TRBJ2-7, with D maybe TRBD2 (6 bases). Trimming removed 2 bases at V and 2 bases at J, with 16 bases between. The CDR3 is 15 residues long. The germline CDR1 and CDR2 sequences are DFQATT and SNEGSKA (reference sequence). CDR3 region: CSARIPTGDAYEQYF. CDR3 bases: TGCAGTGCTAGAATCCCTACGGGAGACGCCTACGAGCAGTACTTC.

The CDR3 region has the DNA TGTGCCATCAGTGAGCCGGGACTAGAAATAAAGACCCAGTACTTC. Its protein is CAISEPGLEIKTQYF. V gene TRBV10-3 combines with J gene TRBJ2-5; 8 bases fit TRBD2. With V trimmed by 2 bases and J by 6 bases, 8 bases remained unmatched. This CDR3 contains 15 residues. Germline loops: CDR1 ENHRY, CDR2 SYGVKD.

This clonotype was counted ten times or more. The rearrangement uses TRBV19 and TRBJ2-6; weak D call: TRBD1 (5 bases). V lost 7 bases, J lost 1 base, and 8 bases lay in between. The CDR3 runs 14 residues. Germline V gene data show CDR1 as LNHDA and CDR2 as SQIVND (reference sequence). The CDR3 DNA reads as TGTGCCAGTAAGGACATGTCTGGGGCCAACGTCCTGACTTTC. Its protein is CASKDMSGANVLTF.

The DNA of the CDR3 is TGTGCCAGCAGCGTGAGCCCGGGGCTCTCCTACGAGCAGTACTTC. Amino acids: CASSVSPGLSYEQYF. The chain has TRBV9 and TRBJ2-7; D could derive from TRBD1 or TRBD2 (5 bases each). In germline, CDR1 is SGDLS, CDR2 YYNGEE. Trimming pared 2 bases from V and 0 bases from J, leaving 12 bases between. The CDR3 consists of 15 residues.

The chain links TRBV6-2 or TRBV6-3 to TRBJ2-3, with 8 bases identical to TRBD2. Losses at the gene ends were 7 bases for V and 0 bases for J; bases not matched to a gene: 3. The CDR3 is 14 amino acids. Per the germline V gene, CDR1 is MNHEY and CDR2 is SVGEGT. The DNA for the CDR3 is TGTGCCAGCAACCTAGCGGGTAGCACAGATACGCAGTATTTT. This gives the protein CASNLAGSTDTQYF.

This clonotype was observed a handful of times. The rearrangement uses TRBV10-3 and TRBJ2-3, with TRBD1 matching over 7 bases. This CDR3 contains 14 residues. V lost 5 bases and J lost 1; bases outside the gene matches: 3. Germline lookup yields CDR1 ENHRY and CDR2 SYGVKD. The CDR3 spells CAISKGQGTDTQYF. The CDR3 DNA is TGTGCCATCAGTAAAGGACAGGGCACAGATACGCAGTATTTT.

This clonotype was observed many times. The rearrangement links TRBV2 to TRBJ2-7; tentative D call: TRBD2 (5 bases). This CDR3 is built from 12 residues. Trimming pared 6 bases from V and 5 bases from J, leaving 11 bases between. Germline V gives CDR1 SNHLY, CDR2 FYNNEI. The CDR3 nucleotides are TGTGCCAGCAGCTACCACGGGGACGAGCAGTACTTC. Translated: CASSYHGDEQYF.

The genes are TRBV4-2 and TRBJ2-7; 10 nucleotides align to TRBD1. J gave up 5 bases and V 6 bases, and 10 bases lay outside the gene matches. Germline V gives CDR1 LGHNA, CDR2 YNFKEQ. The CDR3 totals 15 residues. The CDR3 loop is CASRVDRGPVNEQYF. CDR3 in DNA: TGTGCCAGCAGGGTAGACAGGGGGCCGGTGAACGAGCAGTACTTC.

There are a few counts of this clonotype. The rearrangement links TRBV4-1 to TRBJ2-5; D may be TRBD2 (6 bases). CDR3 length: 15 residues. Per germline, CDR1 MGHRA and CDR2 YSYEKL. The V end was cut by 0 bases, the J end by 4 bases, with 12 bases between. The CDR3 protein is CASSQELRGGETQYF. The CDR3 DNA is TGCGCCAGCAGCCAAGAATTGCGGGGAGGAGAGACCCAGTACTTC.